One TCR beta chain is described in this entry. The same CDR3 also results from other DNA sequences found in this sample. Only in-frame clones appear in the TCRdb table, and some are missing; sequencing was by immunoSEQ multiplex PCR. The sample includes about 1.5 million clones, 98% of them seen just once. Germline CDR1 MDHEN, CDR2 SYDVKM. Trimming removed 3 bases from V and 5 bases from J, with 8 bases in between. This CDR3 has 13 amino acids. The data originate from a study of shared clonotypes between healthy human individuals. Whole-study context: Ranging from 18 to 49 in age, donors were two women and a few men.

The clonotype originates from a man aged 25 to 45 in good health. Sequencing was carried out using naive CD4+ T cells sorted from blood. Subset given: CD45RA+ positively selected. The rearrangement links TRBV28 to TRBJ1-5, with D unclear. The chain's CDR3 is CASSFRGDQPQHF. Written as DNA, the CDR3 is TGTGCCAGCAGTTTTCGGGGAGATCAGCCCCAGCATTTT.